This T cell receptor beta chain appears in the sequencing data of a study of blood T cell repertoires in COVID-19. In its sample, this clone was seen many times. Germline lookup yields CDR1 MGHRA and CDR2 YSYEKL. Germline trimming cut 3 bases from V and 1 base from J; bases unmatched to any gene: 9. The CDR3 loop spans 16 amino acids. Generated by immunoSEQ multiplex PCR, the TCRdb table keeps only in-frame clones and is missing some. The table has fewer than 200,000 clones, more than 85% seen once. The receptor was isolated from a man between 35 and 55 years old with active or convalescent COVID-19. The chain joins TRBV4-1 to TRBJ2-7, with 7 bases lining up with TRBD1. Sequencing was performed on peripheral blood. In nucleotides, the CDR3 is TGCGCCAGCAGCCACGGCCCGGGACAGCCTTCCTACGAGCAGTACTTC. Amino acid sequence: CASSHGPGQPSYEQYF.